This TCR beta chain was obtained from a study of cytomegalovirus exposure and HLA in healthy donors. Study observations and caveats: Accurate predictions that matched the HLA-A and HLA-B alleles of most subjects were reportedly made from TCR beta sequences. Listed as cytomegalovirus-associated were roughly 180 TCR beta chains.

The CDR3 has 15 amino acids. Losses at the gene ends were 8 bases for V and 0 bases for J; bases not matched to a gene: 7. Germline CDR1 is MNHEY and CDR2 is SMNVEV (reference sequence). Primers for the PCR totalled 60 Vbeta and 13 Jbeta. Some clones are missing from TCRdb's copy, which holds only in-frame ones; the method was immunoSEQ multiplex PCR. The sample lists around 130,000 clones, more than 80% occurring once. Regarding this clone: Its target is unknown.

This receptor was taken from a middle-aged woman in good health and CMV-seropositive. V gene TRBV27 combines with J gene TRBJ1-5, with 7 bases that match TRBD1. Material for sequencing was PBMCs. The CDR3 region has the DNA TGTGCCAGCCGCGACAGGGCTTATAGCAATCAGCCCCAGCATTTT. Its translation is CASRDRAYSNQPQHF.